A single sample is the source of the 9 T cell receptor beta chains below, sequenced in a study of T cells in Graves' hyperthyroidism and ophthalmopathy. RNA transcripts were the template for amplifying TCR beta CDR3 regions. The HTBI primer set served for first-round RT-PCR of the TCR CDR3. TCRdb re-called the multiplex PCR reads through MiXCR, storing one row per CDR3 protein. The sample lists around 540,000 distinct CDR3 sequences, roughly 46% occurring once. Material for sequencing was peripheral blood or thyroid tissue (not recorded which). These receptors were obtained from a woman aged 18-29 years with Graves' hyperthyroidism.

There are many counts of this clonotype. The V gene is TRBV9, the J gene TRBJ1-6; unclear D gene. The V gene's germline CDR1 is SGDLS and CDR2 YYNGEE. Trimming took off 0 bases at V and 10 bases at J, with 8 bases between the two ends. The CDR3 is 13 residues long. The CDR3 here is CASSVGRESPLHF. CDR3 sequence (DNA): TGTGCCAGCAGCGTAGGCCGGGAGTCACCCCTCCACTTT.

As to this clonotype: A far larger clone lies a single base away; this is likely a read error. The chain carries TRBV7-9 and TRBJ1-5; no firm D call. Per germline, CDR1 SEHNR and CDR2 FQNEAQ (reference sequence). This CDR3 spans 13 amino acids. CDR3 DNA: TGTGCCGGCAGTTTATTAAGCAATCAGCCCCAGCATTTT. This codes for CAGSLLSNQPQHF.

At least ten counts were recorded for this clonotype. This chain connects TRBV7-9 to TRBJ2-7; possible D gene TRBD2, 5 bases. Germline CDR1 SEHNR, CDR2 FQNEAQ (reference sequence). The CDR3 spans 12 residues. V lost 3 bases to trimming and J lost 7 bases, with 10 bases between them. The CDR3 nucleotides are TGTGCCAGCAGCTTGGCCGGCGGGGAGCAGTACTTC. This translates into CASSLAGGEQYF.

This chain connects TRBV5-1 to TRBJ1-1; no definite D call. Trimming cost V 7 bases and J 1 base, with 11 bases left between them. Germline V gene lookup returns CDR1 SGHRS and CDR2 YFSETQ. CDR3 length: 13 residues. CDR3 coding DNA: TGCGCCAGCCAAGGAGGGAAGAACACTGAAGCTTTCTTT. This encodes CASQGGKNTEAFF. The whole variable domain, remainder taken from reference TRBV5-1 and TRBJ1-1, is KAGVTQTPRYLIKTRGQQVTLSCSPISGHRSVSWYQQTPGQGLQFLFEYFSETQRNKGNFPGRFSGRQFSNSRSEMNVSTLELGDSALYLCASQGGKNTEAFFGQGTRLTVV.

Of note for this clonotype: A read error is possible here, since a much larger clone lies one base away. The V and J genes are TRBV2 and TRBJ1-6; the match to TRBD1 covers 7 bases. V shed 6 bases, J shed 11 bases, and the junction held 13 bases outside the gene matches. CDR1 and CDR2 from the germline V gene are SNHLY and FYNNEI. This CDR3 has 15 residues. The DNA for the CDR3 is TGTGCCAGCAGCAAGGGACAGATGGTTGCGGCACCCCTCCACTTT. The encoded protein is CASSKGQMVAAPLHF.

V gene TRBV5-1 combines with J gene TRBJ2-7; D perhaps matches TRBD1 (6 bases). The CDR3 is 17 residues long. Between the trimmed V and J ends, which lost 1 base and 2 bases, there was a span of 19 bases. Germline CDR1 reads SGHRS; CDR2 reads YFSETQ. The CDR3 DNA reads TGCGCCAGCAGCTTGATCGGGGACAAGGTTGGCCCCTACGAGCAGTACTTC. Its translation: CASSLIGDKVGPYEQYF.

V gene TRBV2 combines with J gene TRBJ2-7; TRBD1 matches at 7 bases. Per germline, CDR1 SNHLY and CDR2 FYNNEI. The V and J ends lost 5 bases and 4 bases, in that order; junction bases with no gene match: 8. This CDR3 is 14 amino acids long. The CDR3 loop is CASSLESQGYEQYF. As DNA, the CDR3 is TGTGCCAGCAGTTTAGAATCACAGGGGTACGAGCAGTACTTC.

The chain employs TRBV14 and TRBJ2-2; D may be TRBD1 or TRBD2 (5 bases each). Germline CDR1 SGHDN, CDR2 FVKESK. This CDR3 is built from 13 residues. V shed 5 bases and J shed 7 bases, with 11 bases lying between them. CDR3 region: CASSKRDRGELFF. CDR3 DNA: TGTGCCAGCAGCAAAAGGGACCGCGGGGAGCTGTTTTTT.

This clonotype has a count of ten or more. The V gene is TRBV2, the J gene TRBJ2-5; the D is unclear. Per the germline V gene, CDR1 is SNHLY and CDR2 is FYNNEI. V lost 8 bases and J lost 2, with 9 bases in between. The CDR3 contains 12 residues. The CDR3 region has the DNA TGTGCCAGCGGAGCTTCTCAAGAGACCCAGTACTTC. It encodes CASGASQETQYF.